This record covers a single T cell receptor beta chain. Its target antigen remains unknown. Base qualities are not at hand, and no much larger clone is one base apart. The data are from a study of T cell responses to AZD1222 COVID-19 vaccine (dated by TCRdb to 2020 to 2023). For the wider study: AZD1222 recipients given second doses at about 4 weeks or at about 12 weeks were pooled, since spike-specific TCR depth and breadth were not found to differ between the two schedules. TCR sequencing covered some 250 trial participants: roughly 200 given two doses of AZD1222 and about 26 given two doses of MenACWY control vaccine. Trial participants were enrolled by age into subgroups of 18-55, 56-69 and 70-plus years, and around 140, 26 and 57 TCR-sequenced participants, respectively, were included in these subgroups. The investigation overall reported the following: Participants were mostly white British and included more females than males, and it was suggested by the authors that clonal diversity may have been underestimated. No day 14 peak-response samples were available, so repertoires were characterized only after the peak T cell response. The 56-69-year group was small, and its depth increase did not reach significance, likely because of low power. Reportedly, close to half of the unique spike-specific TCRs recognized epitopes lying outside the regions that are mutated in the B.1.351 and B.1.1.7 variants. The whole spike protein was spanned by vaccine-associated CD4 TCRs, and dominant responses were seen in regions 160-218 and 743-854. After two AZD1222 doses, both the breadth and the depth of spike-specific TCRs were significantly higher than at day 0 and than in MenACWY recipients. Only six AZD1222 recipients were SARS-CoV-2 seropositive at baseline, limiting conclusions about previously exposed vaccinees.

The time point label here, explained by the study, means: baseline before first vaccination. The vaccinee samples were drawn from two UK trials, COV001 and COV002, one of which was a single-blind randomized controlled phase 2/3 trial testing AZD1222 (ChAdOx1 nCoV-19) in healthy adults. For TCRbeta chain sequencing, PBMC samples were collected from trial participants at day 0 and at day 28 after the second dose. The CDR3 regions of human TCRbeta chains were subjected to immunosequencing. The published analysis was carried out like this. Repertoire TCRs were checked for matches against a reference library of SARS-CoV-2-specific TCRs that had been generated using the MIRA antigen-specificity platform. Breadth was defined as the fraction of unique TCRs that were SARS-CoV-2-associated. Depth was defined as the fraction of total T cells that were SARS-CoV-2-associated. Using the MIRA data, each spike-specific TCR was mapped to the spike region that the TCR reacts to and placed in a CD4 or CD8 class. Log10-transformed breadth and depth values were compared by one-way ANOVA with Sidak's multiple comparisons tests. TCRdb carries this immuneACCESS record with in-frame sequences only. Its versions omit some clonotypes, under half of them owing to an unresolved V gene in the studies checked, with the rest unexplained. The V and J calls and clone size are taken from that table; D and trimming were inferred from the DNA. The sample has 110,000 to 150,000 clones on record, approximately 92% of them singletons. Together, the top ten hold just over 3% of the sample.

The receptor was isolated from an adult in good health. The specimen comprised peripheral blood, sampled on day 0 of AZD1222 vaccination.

The CDR3 is CASSEFGANVLTF. The DNA sequence is as follows: TGTGCCAGTAGTGAATTTGGGGCCAACGTCCTGACTTTC. The chain was built from TRBV19 and TRBJ2-6, with no reliable assignment of the D segment. The CDR3 sequence holds 13 residues, the cysteine and phenylalanine included. Only the CDR3 DNA is retained, 39 bases long and in frame from the first base. At the junction V is shortened by 5 bases and J by 3 bases, with 5 bases in between. The germline V gene (reference sequence) provides CDR1 LNHDA and CDR2 SQIVND.